Shown below are 23 T cell receptor beta chains from a single sample sequenced in a study of T cells in Graves' hyperthyroidism and ophthalmopathy. It was RNA transcripts that yielded the amplified TCR beta CDR3 regions. Using the HTBI primer set, a first-round RT-PCR was run on the TCR CDR3. TCRdb re-called the multiplex PCR reads with MiXCR, one entry per CDR3 protein. This table has 600,000 to 750,000 distinct CDR3 sequences, roughly a sixth appearing once. Sequencing used blood. These receptors were obtained from a man aged 50-60 years with Graves' hyperthyroidism.

In its sample, this clonotype was seen many times. The chain employs TRBV7-3 and TRBJ2-7; 10 bases align to TRBD1. Unmatched junction bases numbered 3, after V lost 0 bases and J lost 4 bases. CDR1 and CDR2 from the germline V gene are SGHTA and FQGTGA. CDR3 length: 15 residues. The CDR3 bases are TGTGCCAGCAGCTTAACACCGGGACAGGGGTACGAGCAGTACTTC. Its translation: CASSLTPGQGYEQYF.

The chain recombines TRBV5-5 with TRBJ2-1, with 8 nucleotides matching TRBD1. Germline V gives CDR1 SGHKS, CDR2 YYEKEE (reference sequence). The CDR3 consists of 15 residues. V shed 1 base, J shed 8 bases, and the junction held 8 bases outside the gene matches. The CDR3 sequence: CASSLRTGGRDEQFF. In DNA form, the CDR3 reads TGTGCCAGCAGCTTGCGAACAGGGGGTAGGGATGAGCAGTTCTTC.

This clonotype was observed many times. The rearrangement uses TRBV7-2 and TRBJ2-1, with D tentatively TRBD2 (6 bases). V gave up 5 bases and J gave up 7 bases, with 21 bases separating them. CDR3 length equals 16 residues. CDR1 is SGHTA, CDR2 FQGNSA, per germline. The CDR3 DNA reads TGTGCCAGCAGCCCAGTCCTCGCTTCTCGGGGGAATGAGCAGTTCTTC. Its protein product is CASSPVLASRGNEQFF.

This clonotype was counted ten times or more. CDR3 region: CASSPDRGREQFF. The CDR3 coding sequence is TGTGCCAGCAGCCCTGACAGGGGCAGGGAGCAGTTCTTC. V is TRBV7-3 and J is TRBJ2-1; 8 nucleotides agree with TRBD1. Germline assignment: CDR1 SGHTA and CDR2 FQGTGA. The V segment lost 5 bases and the J segment 10 bases; nucleotides outside the gene matches: 7. This CDR3 spans 13 amino acids. The complete variable domain, with remaining parts taken from reference TRBV7-3 and TRBJ2-1, reads GAGVSQTPSNKVTEKGKYVELRCDPISGHTALYWYRQSLGQGPEFLIYFQGTGAADDSGLPNDRFFAVRPEGSVSTLKIQRTERGDSAVYLCASSPDRGREQFFGPGTRLTVL.

This clonotype appeared many times. V usage is TRBV20-1 and J usage is TRBJ2-7; TRBD1 matches at 7 bases. This CDR3 is built from 11 residues. In germline, CDR1 is DFQATT, CDR2 SNEGSKA (reference sequence). J gave up 4 bases and V 5 bases, and 2 bases lay outside the gene matches. CDR3 nucleotides: TGCAGTGCTGAACAGGGGTACGAGCAGTACTTC. Translating it yields CSAEQGYEQYF.

In its sample, this clonotype was seen many times. The J gene is TRBJ2-3, the V gene TRBV18, with 11 bases lining up with TRBD2. The germline V gene has CDR1 KGHSH and CDR2 LQKENI. CDR3 length equals 16 residues. V trimming: 3 bases; J trimming: 6 bases; junction bases outside the gene matches: 8. Here the CDR3 DNA reads TGTGCCAGCTCACCGACTAGCGGGATTCGTTCGGATACGCAGTATTTT. Its protein product is CASSPTSGIRSDTQYF. Filled out from reference TRBV18 and TRBJ2-3, the complete variable domain reads NAGVMQNPRHLVRRRGQEARLRCSPMKGHSHVYWYRQLPEEGLKFMVYLQKENIIDESGMPKERFSAEFPKEGPSILRIQQVVRGDSAAYFCASSPTSGIRSDTQYFGPGTRLTVL.

This chain joins TRBV3-1 and TRBJ2-3; TRBD2 matches at 13 bases. The ends lost 6 bases at V and 6 bases at J; junction bases unmatched: 6. Germline CDR1 and CDR2: LGHDT and YNNKEL (reference sequence). This CDR3 has 15 amino acids. This CDR3 reads CASREGLAGSDTQYF. The DNA of the CDR3 is TGTGCCAGCAGGGAGGGACTAGCGGGATCCGATACGCAGTATTTT.

To note about this clonotype: A much larger clone sits a single nucleotide away, making a read error possible. The chain couples TRBV28 to TRBJ2-2; perhaps TRBD2 as D (6 bases). The CDR3 contains 14 residues. Per germline, CDR1 MDHEN and CDR2 SYDVKM. This CDR3 is CASSTFANTGGLFF. CDR3 nucleotide sequence: TGTGCCAGCAGTACGTTCGCGAACACCGGGGGGCTGTTTTTT.

In this sample, this clonotype turned up a few times. This chain uses TRBV3-1 with TRBJ2-1; D remains unclear. Trimming took 1 base from V and 7 from J, leaving 11 bases between them. CDR1 and CDR2 (germline): LGHDT, YNNKEL (reference sequence). CDR3 length: 14 amino acids. The CDR3 loop reads CASSQGPGWNEQFF. CDR3 nucleotides: TGTGCCAGCAGCCAAGGTCCTGGTTGGAATGAGCAGTTCTTC.

This clonotype was counted ten times or more. The rearrangement joins TRBV6-1 to TRBJ2-1; 8 bases align to TRBD1. V lost 5 bases, J lost 5 bases, and 5 bases stayed unmatched. The germline CDR1 and CDR2 sequences are MNHNS and SASEGT. This CDR3 contains 14 residues. CDR3 loop: CASSSRQGHNEQFF. CDR3 DNA sequence: TGTGCCAGCAGTTCACGACAGGGGCACAATGAGCAGTTCTTC.

This clonotype was recorded many times. V usage is TRBV7-2 and J usage is TRBJ2-1; the D is unclear. The V end was cut by 3 bases, the J end by 0 bases, with 9 bases between. CDR3 size: 15 residues. Germline-derived CDR1 and CDR2 are SGHTA and FQGNSA. The CDR3 spells CASSLERSSYNEQFF. CDR3 nucleotides: TGTGCCAGCAGCTTGGAACGGAGCTCCTACAATGAGCAGTTCTTC. The full variable domain, in which reference TRBV7-2 and TRBJ2-1 provide the parts outside the CDR3, is GAGVSQSPSNKVTEKGKDVELRCDPISGHTALYWYRQSLGQGLEFLIYFQGNSAPDKSGLPSDRFSAERTGGSVSTLTIQRTQQEDSAVYLCASSLERSSYNEQFFGPGTRLTVL.

In this sample, this clonotype turned up many times. The chain is built from TRBV12-3 or TRBV12-4 and TRBJ2-2; a possible D gene is TRBD1 (6 bases). The V end lost 5 bases, the J end lost 2 bases, and 15 bases lay between the germline ends. The CDR3 runs 16 residues. In DNA, the CDR3 is TGTGCCAGCAGTCCCTCCGGGACATTTAACACCGGGGAGCTGTTTTTT. This encodes CASSPSGTFNTGELFF.

This clonotype was found many times. One junction end does not reproduce the germline sequence, and a read error may be involved. The chain combines TRBV2 with TRBJ1-1; D perhaps matches TRBD1 (5 bases). This CDR3 has 17 residues. Germline-derived CDR1 and CDR2 are SNHLY and FYNNEI. CDR3 loop: CASSEAYGGTWNSEAFF. CDR3 sequence (DNA): TGTGCCAGCAGTGAAGCGTATGGGGGAACTTGGAACTCTGAAGCTTTCTTT.

For this clonotype: Because the CDR3's place on the DNA is in doubt, the DNA is left out and the CDR3 is given as listed by TCRdb. V and J are TRBV12-3 or TRBV12-4 and TRBJ2-2; TRBD1 is taken as the D call from the table, unchecked against the DNA. A total of 24 residues make up the CDR3, ends included. This chain's CDR3 is CASSHQSGAAYEQYFGQGTGELFF.

The chain carries TRBV12-5 and TRBJ2-5; D is unclear. Germline V gene lookup returns CDR1 LGHNT and CDR2 FRNRAP. The CDR3 extends over 15 amino acids. The V and J ends lost 1 base and 1 base respectively, with 10 bases between them. The CDR3: CASGLGRGIQETQYF. The CDR3 nucleotides read TGTGCTAGTGGTTTGGGACGTGGGATCCAAGAGACCCAGTACTTC.

This clonotype was detected only a few times. V usage is TRBV6-5 and J usage is TRBJ1-1, with 10 nucleotides matching TRBD1. The CDR3 contains 16 residues. Germline CDR1 is MNHEY and CDR2 is SVGAGI. V trimming: 0 bases; J trimming: 7 bases; junction bases outside the gene matches: 8. The CDR3 DNA sequence: TGTGCCAGCAGTTACTCGACAGGGGGCAAGCGGGATGAAGCTTTCTTT. Protein product: CASSYSTGGKRDEAFF.

This clonotype was counted many times. The gene calls are TRBV7-9 and TRBJ2-7, with TRBD1 identical over 8 bases. The germline gives CDR1 SEHNR, CDR2 FQNEAQ (reference sequence). This CDR3 region has 14 residues. V trimming: 6 bases; J trimming: 6 bases; junction bases outside the gene matches: 10. CDR3 DNA sequence: TGTGCCAGCAGTACAGGGGGAACCCCCCTCGAGCAGTACTTC. Translating it yields CASSTGGTPLEQYF.

This clonotype showed up many times. The V call is TRBV2, the J call TRBJ2-7; TRBD1 agrees at 7 bases. Germline CDR1 reads SNHLY; CDR2 reads FYNNEI. V dropped 6 bases and J dropped 2; count of bases not matched to a gene: 1. The CDR3 extends over 12 amino acids. The CDR3 here is CASRGQTYEQYF. The CDR3 DNA reads as TGTGCCAGCAGGGGACAGACCTACGAGCAGTACTTC.

This clonotype was observed a handful of times. This chain uses TRBV12-3 or TRBV12-4 with TRBJ2-2; perhaps TRBD2 as D (6 bases). The CDR3 spans 15 residues. With 1 base removed from V and 6 bases from J, the gap between germline ends came to 12 bases. In nucleotides, the CDR3 is TGTGCCAGCAGTTTAGGGAGTACTAGCTCCGGGGAGCTGTTTTTT. Amino acids: CASSLGSTSSGELFF.

This chain connects TRBV14 to TRBJ2-2, with TRBD2 matching over 8 bases. V trimming: 1 base; J trimming: 4 bases; junction bases outside the gene matches: 11. This CDR3 has 18 residues. Germline CDR1 reads SGHDN; CDR2 reads FVKESK. The CDR3 reads CASSQAGAGRAVTGELFF. DNA of the CDR3: TGTGCCAGCAGCCAAGCGGGCGCCGGGAGGGCCGTCACCGGGGAGCTGTTTTTT.

This clonotype was counted ten times or more. The chain is built from TRBV18 and TRBJ2-3; D is unclear. The CDR3 sequence is 15 residues long. CDR1 KGHSH and CDR2 LQKENI come from the germline V gene. The V end lost 0 bases, the J end lost 1 base, and 8 bases lay between the germline ends. As DNA, the CDR3 is TGTGCCAGCTCACCACCGTGGCCTGGCACAGATACGCAGTATTTT. Translation gives CASSPPWPGTDTQYF.

This sequence joins TRBV11-2 and TRBJ2-7; 10 positions agree with TRBD1. CDR1 and CDR2 from the germline V gene are SGHAT and FQNNGV. CDR3 size: 15 residues. The V gene end was trimmed by 5 bases and the J gene end by 3 bases; junction bases not matched to a gene: 7. CDR3 residues: CASSVGTGAGYEQYF. The CDR3 DNA is TGTGCCAGCAGCGTCGGGACAGGGGCAGGCTACGAGCAGTACTTC.

This chain links TRBV30 with TRBJ2-6; unclear D gene. Trimming took off 0 bases at V and 4 bases at J, with 7 bases between the two ends. Germline assignment: CDR1 GTSNPN and CDR2 SVGIG (reference sequence). The CDR3 is 14 amino acids. CDR3 bases: TGTGCCTGGAGTGTACTCGGAGGGGCCAACGTCCTGACTTTC. Amino acids: CAWSVLGGANVLTF.